The present T cell receptor (beta chain) was sequenced within a study of glioma-infiltrating T cells. There are 13 residues in the CDR3. Germline values: CDR1 KGHDR, CDR2 SFDVKD. Trimming stripped 4 bases from V and 5 bases from J, with 10 bases between. Using RNA template, CDR3s of TCR alpha and beta were amplified with iRepertoire arm-PCR. TCRdb re-analysed the multiplex PCR reads in MiXCR, keeping a single row per CDR3 protein. In the table there are around 120,000 distinct CDR3 sequences, approximately 26% of which are singletons. The sequence came from a human donor with low-grade glioma or glioblastoma, undergoing nonglioma brain surgery, or in good health (not recorded which). The sample comprised glioma tissue, nonneoplastic brain tissue, or PBMCs (not recorded which). J is TRBJ2-5 and V is TRBV24-1; no reliable D call. CDR3 nucleotide sequence: TGTGCCACCAGTGACCCGGGTTGGGAGACCCAGTACTTC. Amino acids: CATSDPGWETQYF.